These T cell receptor beta chains were read from a single sample in a study of T cells after yellow fever vaccination. A single record per CDR3 protein comes from TCRdb applying MiXCR to the 5' RACE reads. The sample carries roughly 160,000 distinct CDR3 sequences, 6.5% to 8.5% recorded once. The specimen comprised CD4+ T cells sorted from PBMCs, sampled about 5 days after the first yellow fever vaccination. Source of these receptors: a man younger than 35 who received the YFV17D yellow fever vaccine. Each CDR3 is given with its conserved first and last residue. D genes are given only for firm matches. Expanded clones are given a class, and other clones once, few, many or no size at all.

>TRBJ1-5|-|many|TRBV6-5
TGTGCCAGCAGCGGACGGCCGAATCAGCCCCAGCATTTT
CASSGRPNQPQHF
>TRBJ1-4|-|many|TRBV7-9
TGTGCCAGCAGCTCCCCCCGCTGGGCAACTAATGAAAAACTGTTTTTT
CASSSPRWATNEKLFF
>TRBJ2-5|-|many|TRBV5-1
TGCGCCAGCAGCACTAACCGGGACTACCAAGAGACCCAGTACTTC
CASSTNRDYQETQYF
>TRBJ1-2|-|many|TRBV29-1
TGCAGCGTTGATGCGCGGGGCATGGGGGACTATGGCTACACCTTC
CSVDARGMGDYGYTF
>TRBJ1-2|-|many|TRBV4-3
TGCGCCAGCAGCCAAGATTCAACTCATTACTATGGCTACACCTTC
CASSQDSTHYYGYTF
>TRBJ2-3|-|many|TRBV4-2
TGTGCCAGCAGCCAAGACGGAAGGGACGATACGCAGTATTTT
CASSQDGRDDTQYF
>TRBJ2-3|-|-|TRBV7-2
TGTGCCAGCAGCTTATACGCCTCGTGGGGCACAGATACGCAGTATTTT
CASSLYASWGTDTQYF
>TRBJ1-5|TRBD1|-|TRBV7-2
TGTGCCAGCAGCTTGGGACAGGATCATCCCCAGCATTTT
CASSLGQDHPQHF
>TRBJ1-5|TRBD1|many|TRBV18
TGTGCCAGCTCACCGGGACAGGGGTTTCAGCCCCAGCATTTT
CASSPGQGFQPQHF
>TRBJ2-2|-|few|TRBV12-3/TRBV12-4
TGTGCCAGCACCCAATCAGCGAACACCGGGGAGCTGTTTTTT
CASTQSANTGELFF
>TRBJ2-3|-|-|TRBV7-2
TGTGCCAGCAGCTTAAATCAGGGATTCACAGATACGCAGTATTTT
CASSLNQGFTDTQYF
>TRBJ2-2|-|few|TRBV5-1
TGCGCCAGCAGGGAGGGACAGAACACCGGGGAGCTGTTTTTT
CASREGQNTGELFF
>TRBJ2-1|TRBD2|-|TRBV28
TGTGCCAGCAGTCCCCGTAGACTAGCGGGGCGGGATGAGCAGTTCTTC
CASSPRRLAGRDEQFF
>TRBJ1-4|-|many|TRBV11-2
TGTGCCAGCAGCTTAGGAAGGGGCCGGGCTAATGAAAAACTGTTTTTT
CASSLGRGRANEKLFF
>TRBJ2-7|-|few|TRBV10-2
TGCGCCAGCAGTGGCAGGGACCCTTCCTACGAGCAGTACTTC
CASSGRDPSYEQYF
>TRBJ2-1|-|many|TRBV6-6
TGTGCGTGCATGGGGGCCTACAATGAGCAGTTCTTC
CACMGAYNEQFF
>TRBJ1-2|-|many|TRBV27
TGTGCCAGCAGTTTATCATTTTTCGACTATGGCTACACCTTC
CASSLSFFDYGYTF
>TRBJ2-5|-|many|TRBV7-2
TGTGCCAGCAGCGCCGGGAACTTTGAGGCAGAGACCCAGTACTTC
CASSAGNFEAETQYF
>TRBJ1-1|-|-|TRBV6-1
TGTGCCACCTCGGGTCCAGGGCGCACTGAAGCTTTCTTT
CATSGPGRTEAFF
>TRBJ1-5|-|few|TRBV10-3
TGTGCCATCAGTGAGTCGTTGTGGGGGGCCGAGCCCCAGCATTTT
CAISESLWGAEPQHF
>TRBJ2-2|-|once|TRBV6-1
TGTGCCAGCAGTGATACAGGTGGTGCGAACACCGGGGAGCTGTTTTTT
CASSDTGGANTGELFF
>TRBJ1-2|-|many|TRBV7-6
TGTGCCAGCAGCTTAGCCCCCAGGTCCCCTGGCTACACCTTC
CASSLAPRSPGYTF
>TRBJ1-1|-|many|TRBV7-9
TGTGCCAGCAGCTTAACAATGAACACTGAAGCTTTCTTT
CASSLTMNTEAFF
>TRBJ2-5|-|-|TRBV11-2
TGTGCCAGCAGCTCTGGGACGGCAAAAGAGACCCAGTACTTC
CASSSGTAKETQYF
>TRBJ2-6|-|many|TRBV5-6
TGTGCCAGCAGCCATGGGACTGGGGCCAACGTCCTGACTTTC
CASSHGTGANVLTF
>TRBJ2-1|TRBD2|many|TRBV5-1
TGCGCCAGCAGCTTGTTGGTAGCGGGATCCTACAATGAGCAGTTCTTC
CASSLLVAGSYNEQFF
>TRBJ2-5|TRBD2|many|TRBV28
TGTGCCAGCAGTTTCCCCTCTGGGACTATAGAGACCCAGTACTTC
CASSFPSGTIETQYF
>TRBJ2-1|-|few|TRBV6-2/TRBV6-3
TGTGCCAGCACCTTACGACTAAGCTCCTACAATGAGCAGTTCTTC
CASTLRLSSYNEQFF
>TRBJ1-6|-|few|TRBV20-1
TGCAGTGCTAGCTCCCCCAGACCTCCCCCCTCGATCCACTTT
CSASSPRPPPSIHF
>TRBJ2-5|-|-|TRBV5-1
TGCGCCAGCAGCCAGGACATCCGGGAGACCCAGTACTTC
CASSQDIRETQYF
>TRBJ2-7|-|-|TRBV6-2/TRBV6-3
TGTGCCAGCAGTTACGGGGCAGATTACGAGCAGTACTTC
CASSYGADYEQYF
>TRBJ1-3|-|few|TRBV5-1
TGCGCCAGCAGCCCCACAACACAGTCGAGCTCTGGAAACACCATATATTTT
CASSPTTQSSSGNTIYF
>TRBJ2-7|-|many|TRBV20-1
TGCAGTTCCACGGACGCGAGGAGCTCCTACGAGCAGTACTTC
CSSTDARSSYEQYF
>TRBJ2-1|TRBD2|many|TRBV4-3
TGCGCCAGCAGCCAAGGTGGGGCGGCGGGGGACAATGAGCAGTTCTTC
CASSQGGAAGDNEQFF
>TRBJ1-1|TRBD1|few|TRBV18
TGTGCCAGCTCACCCAAGACAGGGGGGAACACTGAAGCTTTCTTT
CASSPKTGGNTEAFF
>TRBJ2-5|-|-|TRBV15
TGTGCCACCAGCAGAGATCGGGCAAAAGAGACCCAGTACTTC
CATSRDRAKETQYF
>TRBJ1-2|TRBD1|few|TRBV6-1
TGTGCCACCACGGAAAGACAGGGGAGACGCGGCTACACCTTC
CATTERQGRRGYTF
>TRBJ2-3|-|many|TRBV30
TGTGCCGGTGACAGCCGTGGGAGATGGACGCAGTATTTT
CAGDSRGRWTQYF
>TRBJ2-7|-|few|TRBV12-3/TRBV12-4
TGTGCCAGCACCCCAGGGTCCTACGAGCAGTACTTC
CASTPGSYEQYF
>TRBJ2-7|TRBD2|-|TRBV7-2
TGTGCCAGCAGCTTGTTAGCTAGCGGGGGGGCCCACGAGCAGTACTTC
CASSLLASGGAHEQYF
>TRBJ2-5|-|many|TRBV6-2/TRBV6-3
TGTGCCAGCAGTTACTCGGCTAGCCGAGAGACCCAGTACTTC
CASSYSASRETQYF
>TRBJ2-5|TRBD1|many|TRBV6-5
TGTGCCAGCAGGGCGAGGGGGCCTGAGACCCAGTACTTC
CASRARGPETQYF
>TRBJ2-3|-|many|TRBV6-5
TGTGCCAGCAGTTACTTCCGGACCAGGACCCCGATATATTTT
CASSYFRTRTPIYF